This passage covers 18 T cell receptor beta chains from one sample sequenced in a study of blood T cell repertoires in COVID-19 (dated by TCRdb to 2018 to 2020). Library creation used the immunoSEQ multiplex PCR assay. What TCRdb holds here is the immuneACCESS table cut down to in-frame rearrangements. Part of the clones is not present; checked against another copy, under half of the missing clones reflect an unresolved V gene, and the others are unexplained. The sample records roughly 300,000 clones, roughly 90% of which are singletons. The biggest ten clones account for over 2% of the sample. Sequenced: PBMCs or T cells enriched from blood (not recorded which). These receptors came from a woman aged 40 to 49 with acute COVID-19.

This clone was observed a handful of times. Other nucleotide sequences from this sample produce the same CDR3. In DNA form, the CDR3 reads TGTGCCAGCAGCGGACAGGGGGGCAATCAGCCCCAGCATTTT. This sequence encodes CASSGQGGNQPQHF. The chain combines TRBV6-5 with TRBJ1-5; 10 bases align to TRBD1. V trimming: 6 bases; J trimming: 2 bases; junction bases outside the gene matches: 1. Germline CDR1 reads MNHEY; CDR2 reads SVGAGI. There are 14 residues in the CDR3.

The chain links TRBV7-9 to TRBJ2-7; 7 positions match TRBD2. V lost 1 base to trimming and J lost 0 bases; unmatched junction nucleotides: 3. The CDR3 is 15 amino acids. Germline values: CDR1 SEHNR, CDR2 FQNEAQ (reference sequence). CDR3 sequence (DNA): TGTGCCAGCAGCTTAGAGGCGGGGGTCTCCTACGAGCAGTACTTC. Protein product: CASSLEAGVSYEQYF.

The chain employs TRBV6-5 and TRBJ2-7; TRBD1 is a possible D gene (5 bases). The V gene lost 5 bases and the J gene lost 3 bases, with 17 bases spanning the gap. This CDR3 region has 15 residues. Germline CDR1 is MNHEY and CDR2 is SVGAGI. CDR3 DNA sequence: TGTGCCAGCAGTATCTCTCGACAGCAAATCTACGAGCAGTACTTC. Protein sequence: CASSISRQQIYEQYF.

The V call is TRBV11-2, the J call TRBJ2-3; TRBD1 matches 11 bases. Germline trimming cut 5 bases from V and 3 bases from J; bases unmatched to any gene: 13. Germline V gene data show CDR1 as SGHAT and CDR2 as FQNNGV. The CDR3 is made up of 18 amino acids. Here the CDR3 reads CASSPLRLDRGPTDTQYF. The DNA of the CDR3 is TGTGCCAGCAGCCCTCTACGTTTGGACAGGGGGCCGACAGATACGCAGTATTTT.

This chain connects TRBV21-1 to TRBJ2-2; the table names TRBD1, a call not compared with the DNA. TRBV21-1 is flagged as a pseudogene. CDR3 length equals 18 residues. In DNA, the CDR3 is TGTGCCAGCAGCATTCAAGACCCGGGACAGGGGATATGCGGGGAGCTGTTTTTT. Its translation is CASSIQDPGQGICGELFF.

The chain joins TRBV28 to TRBJ2-7; D ambiguous. The CDR3 is 12 amino acids. The ends were cut back, 4 bases at V and 8 bases at J, with 12 bases in the middle. The germline CDR1 and CDR2 sequences are MDHEN and SYDVKM. The CDR3 bases are TGTGCCAGCAGTTCCACAGCTCTTAAGCAGTACTTC. Translated, it gives CASSSTALKQYF.

This chain links TRBV6-2 or TRBV6-3 with TRBJ2-2; no reliable D call. There are 13 residues in the CDR3. The germline V gene has CDR1 MNHEY and CDR2 SVGEGT. V lost 2 bases and J 3 bases, leaving 4 bases between the germline ends. In nucleotides, the CDR3 is TGTGCCAGCAGTTACCAGGACACCGGGGAGCTGTTTTTT. Translation: CASSYQDTGELFF.

This clone has a count of ten or more. V usage is TRBV10-2 and J usage is TRBJ2-7, with D perhaps TRBD2 (6 bases). The CDR3 sequence is 14 residues long. Germline CDR1 is WSHSY and CDR2 is SAAADI. Trimming pared 5 bases from V and 6 bases from J, leaving 17 bases between. DNA for the CDR3: TGCGCCAGCAGTTTGAGGGATGGAGGGCTCGAGCAGTACTTC. Amino acid sequence: CASSLRDGGLEQYF.

The CDR3 is CASSSTSTDTQYF. The DNA for the CDR3 is TGTGCCAGCAGTTCAACTAGCACAGATACGCAGTATTTT. The chain joins TRBV12-3 or TRBV12-4 to TRBJ2-3; D unresolved. The V and J ends lost 4 bases and 0 bases respectively, with 5 bases between them. CDR3 size: 13 residues.

The chain is built from TRBV18 and TRBJ2-7, with D perhaps TRBD2 (5 bases). The CDR3 runs to 19 residues. Deletions cut 3 bases from V and 9 bases from J, with 33 bases between. CDR1 and CDR2 from the germline V gene are KGHSH and LQKENI. The CDR3 spells CASSPPNYSDHGRASGQYF. The CDR3 DNA follows: TGTGCCAGCTCACCCCCGAACTACTCGGATCACGGGCGGGCGAGTGGGCAGTACTTC.

This chain uses TRBV18 with TRBJ2-5; maybe TRBD2 (6 bases). The germline gives CDR1 KGHSH, CDR2 LQKENI. Trimming pared 0 bases from V and 3 bases from J, leaving 14 bases between. The CDR3 contains 16 residues. The CDR3 spells CASSPPGGGFEETQYF. CDR3 nucleotide sequence: TGTGCCAGCTCACCACCGGGAGGTGGGTTTGAAGAGACCCAGTACTTC.

This sequence joins TRBV11-2 and TRBJ2-7, with 10 bases that match TRBD2. V lost 1 base and J lost 2; bases outside the gene matches: 11. CDR1 SGHAT and CDR2 FQNNGV come from the germline V gene. This CDR3 comprises 18 residues. CDR3 in amino acids: CASSLVRWAAGGAYEQYF. CDR3 sequence (DNA): TGTGCCAGCAGCTTAGTGAGGTGGGCAGCGGGAGGGGCCTACGAGCAGTACTTC.

This sequence joins TRBV2 and TRBJ1-6; tentative D call: TRBD1 (6 bases). The CDR3 extends over 15 amino acids. The germline CDR1 and CDR2 sequences are SNHLY and FYNNEI. V shed 5 bases and J shed 6 bases, with 14 bases lying between them. The CDR3 nucleotides are TGTGCCAGCAGTCGCAGGGGAGCCCTTAATTCACCCCTCCACTTT. It specifies CASSRRGALNSPLHF.

This clone was seen once. The CDR3 DNA sequence: TGTGCCAGTACCGCCTGGACTAGCGGGAGGGCCGGTGAGCAGTTCTTC. Protein sequence: CASTAWTSGRAGEQFF. The genes are TRBV19 and TRBJ2-1; TRBD2 agrees at 15 bases. The CDR3 has 16 amino acids. Germline assignment: CDR1 LNHDA and CDR2 SQIVND (reference sequence). V dropped 7 bases and J dropped 9; count of bases not matched to a gene: 10.

Notes on this clone: The germline gene is not matched at one end of the junction; a read error may be the cause. The chain is built from TRBV2 and TRBJ1-2, with 9 positions matching TRBD1. Germline V gene lookup returns CDR1 SNHLY and CDR2 FYNNEI. The CDR3 loop spans 12 amino acids. DNA for the CDR3: TGTGCCAGCAGTCCTAATATGGGACAGGGTGCCTTC. Protein sequence: CASSPNMGQGAF.

The J gene is TRBJ2-2, the V gene TRBV11-3; tentative D call: TRBD2 (5 bases). With 5 bases removed from V and 2 bases from J, the gap between germline ends came to 12 bases. Germline V CDR1 and CDR2: SGHNT, YENEEA. This CDR3 is 15 amino acids long. The DNA for the CDR3 is TGTGCCAGCAGCCGGTTAGCGACCAACACCGGGGAGCTGTTTTTT. Translated, it gives CASSRLATNTGELFF.

The rearrangement uses TRBV19 and TRBJ1-2; TRBD1 is a possible D gene (5 bases). CDR3 size: 12 residues. V lost 4 bases, J lost 8 bases, and 11 bases lay in between. CDR1 is LNHDA and CDR2 is SQIVND in the germline V gene (reference sequence). CDR3 sequence: CASSSQGRGYTF. CDR3 nucleotides: TGTGCCAGTAGTAGCCAGGGTCGGGGCTACACCTTC.

This chain joins TRBV19 and TRBJ2-6; 9 bases match TRBD1. The J segment lost 2 bases and the V segment lost 9 bases, leaving 5 bases of the junction unmatched. CDR3 length: 15 amino acids. Per the germline V gene, CDR1 is LNHDA and CDR2 is SQIVND (reference sequence). The CDR3 DNA follows: TGTGCCAGCCGGGACAGGGAGGCTGGGGCCAACGTCCTGACTTTC. It yields the protein CASRDREAGANVLTF. Looking up the rest from reference TRBV19 and TRBJ2-6 gives the full variable domain: DGGITQSPKYLFRKEGQNVTLSCEQNLNHDAMYWYRQDPGQGLRLIYYSQIVNDFQKGDIAEGYSVSREKKESFPLTVTSAQKNPTAFYLCASRDREAGANVLTFGAGSRLTVL.